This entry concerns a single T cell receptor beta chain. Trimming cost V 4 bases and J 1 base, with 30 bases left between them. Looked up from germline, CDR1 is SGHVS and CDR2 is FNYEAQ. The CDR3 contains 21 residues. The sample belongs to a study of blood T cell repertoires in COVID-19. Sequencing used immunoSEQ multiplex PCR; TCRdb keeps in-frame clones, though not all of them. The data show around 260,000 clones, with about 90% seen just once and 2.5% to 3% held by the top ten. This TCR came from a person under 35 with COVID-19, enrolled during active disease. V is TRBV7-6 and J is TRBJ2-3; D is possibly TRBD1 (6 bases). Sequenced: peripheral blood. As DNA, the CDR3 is TGTGCCAGCAGCTACCTACCAACAGGGTTGGGGAGTGTCGACGGCACAGATACGCAGTATTTT. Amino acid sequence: CASSYLPTGLGSVDGTDTQYF.